Following are 2 T cell receptor beta chains from one sample sequenced in a study of human T cells and chemical hapten exposure. Indicated treatment: therapeutic diphenylcyclopropenone sensitization with weekly scalp DPC. The study used a library that attached unique molecular identifiers to individual cDNA molecules. TCRdb re-called the reads with MiXCR, one entry per CDR3 protein. The sample lists 5,000 to 6,000 distinct CDR3 sequences; 50% to 60% were seen once. The material was whole blood, obtained before DPC sensitization or 2, 6, or about 24 weeks after (not recorded which). The receptors were gathered from an adult with alopecia areata. Some clones in this sample may be carry-over from other donors' samples. This table probably holds off-target reads from a library built for another chain.

The CDR3 bases are TGTGCCAGCAGCTTAGGACAGGGGGTCCCTGGGGCCAACGTCCTGACTTTC. Translation: CASSLGQGVPGANVLTF. The chain links TRBV7-8 to TRBJ2-6; 9 positions agree with TRBD1. Germline V gives CDR1 SGHVS, CDR2 FQNEAQ. This CDR3 comprises 17 residues. V dropped 1 base and J dropped 2; count of bases not matched to a gene: 3.

V and J are TRBV7-9 and TRBJ2-5; 9 nucleotides line up with TRBD1. The trim removed 2 bases at V and 4 bases at J, leaving 2 bases unmatched. The CDR3 has 14 residues. Germline loops: CDR1 SEHNR, CDR2 FQNEAQ (reference sequence). The CDR3 region has the DNA TGTGCCAGCAGCTTAAGACAGGGGGGAGAGACCCAGTACTTC. Protein product: CASSLRQGGETQYF.